This record concerns one T cell receptor (beta chain) sequence. Antigen specificity is unknown. The CD4+ fraction was divided into a CD45RA+ naive subset and a CD45RA-negative memory subset. This record comes from a study of shared clonotypes between healthy human individuals. Study results and limitations: Generally, naive subsets came out with larger estimated richness than memory subsets.

The CDR3 covers 14 residues. Trimming cost V 5 bases and J 4 bases, with 14 bases left between them. Germline CDR1 and CDR2: MNHEY and SMNVEV (reference sequence). The method was immunoSEQ multiplex PCR; TCRdb's version includes in-frame clones alone and lacks a portion of them. The data contain 2 million to 3 million clones, under 95% of them singletons. The chain recombines TRBV27 with TRBJ1-2; no definite D call. The receptor's source is a young man in good health. Some clones in this sample may be carry-over from other donors' samples. Input material: naive CD4+ T cells from PBMCs. The subset here: CD45RA+ positively selected. CDR3 nucleotides: TGTGCCAGCAGTCTCCGGGGAGATTTCTATGGCTACACCTTC. This codes for CASSLRGDFYGYTF.